This TCR beta chain was identified during a study of control samples from healthy donors and cancer patients. This clone showed up just once. The data were produced by immunoSEQ multiplex PCR, yet TCRdb's version contains in-frame clones alone and is incomplete. The profile shows roughly 73,000 clones, roughly 84% of them singletons. The sequenced sample was blood. The sequence came from a man aged 45-60 years in good health.

In DNA, the CDR3 is TGTGCCAGCAGCCCACATCCGAGGGCCCAAGAGACCCAGTACTTC. It translates to CASSPHPRAQETQYF. This rearrangement joins TRBV7-9 to TRBJ2-5, with D tentatively TRBD2 (5 bases). V dropped 5 bases and J dropped 1 base, with 14 bases sitting between them. CDR1 is SEHNR, CDR2 FQNEAQ, per germline (reference sequence). This CDR3 has 15 amino acids.